The clone carrying this T cell receptor (beta chain) was observed many times. What it binds is not known. The CDR3 runs 15 residues. The junction had 6 bases not matched to a gene; V was cut back by 5 bases and J by 1 base. Germline loops: CDR1 DFQATT, CDR2 SNEGSKA (reference sequence). Axillary draining lymph nodes of breast cancer patients supplied the node samples. A single record per CDR3 protein comes from TCRdb applying MiXCR to the multiplex PCR reads. The profile shows over 150,000 distinct CDR3 sequences, around a third of them singletons. The data were taken from a study of breast tumors, draining lymph nodes, adjacent tissues. Study outcomes and limitations: The data were judged consistent with most tumor T cells coming from lymph node and expanding in tumor. Tumor repertoires ranked between lymph nodes and nontumor tissue in diversity, with V and J gene preferences. The lymph node origin of tumor T cells was framed as consistent with a hypothesis, not demonstrated. Luminal-like breast cancer showed significantly higher tumor–nontumor repertoire similarity than basal-like.

The receptor was isolated from a female donor with breast cancer. Some clones in this sample may be carry-over from other donors' samples. The chain couples TRBV20-1 to TRBJ1-3, with 9 nucleotides matching TRBD1. Specimen: axillary lymph node tissue. CDR3 sequence: CSAGDRELSGNTIYF. DNA of the CDR3: TGCAGTGCTGGGGACAGGGAACTATCTGGAAACACCATATATTTT.